This T cell receptor (beta chain) was retrieved from a study of blood T cell repertoires in COVID-19. Turning to the study itself: Spain, Italy and the United States supplied samples that represented acute and convalescent COVID-19.

Study processing details: Nucleated cell counts were estimated from reference gene primer amplification. Repertoires were generated with immunoSEQ multiplex PCR, while TCRdb's copy carries only in-frame clones and drops some. V, J and clone size derive from that table, while D and trimming were established from the DNA sequence. The sample has roughly 92,000 clones; approximately 89% are singletons. With V trimmed by 1 base and J by 7 bases, 16 bases remained unmatched. This CDR3 is built from 18 residues. CDR1 is MNHEY and CDR2 is SMNVEV in the germline V gene (reference sequence). The TCR was taken from a man between 45 and 60 years old with acute or convalescent COVID-19. The chain uses TRBV27 and TRBJ2-1, with 7 bases that match TRBD2. The sequencing sample was made of peripheral blood. The CDR3 reads CASSLFSSGGLGGNEQFF. Here the CDR3 DNA reads TGTGCCAGCAGTTTATTTTCATCGGGGGGACTCGGGGGGAATGAGCAGTTCTTC.